This paragraph reports one TCR beta chain. The CDR3 runs to 11 residues. V was pared by 4 bases and J by 6 bases, with 3 bases between. Germline lookup yields CDR1 LGHDT and CDR2 YNNKEL (reference sequence). The record originates from a study of blood T cell repertoires in COVID-19. Looking at the study overall: The analysed material was cDNA or gDNA that came from T cells, B-cell-depleted T cells, or PBMCs.

As originally analysed: Researchers report that nucleated cell counts were estimated from reference gene primer amplification. The method was immunoSEQ multiplex PCR; TCRdb's version includes in-frame clones alone and lacks a portion of them. That table supplies the V and J calls and clone size; D and trimming were determined from the DNA. The sample holds a few hundred thousand clones, around 80% seen once. In terms of age and location, participants ranged from roughly 18 to 95 years and lived in about two dozen US areas. The genes are TRBV3-1 (or the pseudogene TRBV3-2) and TRBJ2-2; D gene ambiguous. The sequencing sample was made of PBMCs or T cells enriched from blood (not recorded which). The TCR comes from a man between 35 and 55 years old who had been exposed to COVID-19. CDR3 nucleotide sequence: TGTGCCAGCAGCCGAGCCGGGGAGCTGTTTTTT. Translating it yields CASSRAGELFF.